This entry lists 30 T cell receptor beta chains sequenced from one sample in a study of cytomegalovirus exposure and HLA in healthy donors. PCR primers comprised 60 Vbeta and 13 Jbeta primers. TCRdb keeps only in-frame clones here, not all; method: immunoSEQ multiplex PCR. The sample shows approximately 110,000 clones, around 80% of them seen only once. The sample comprised PBMCs. The receptors stem from a man aged 50 to 59 in good health and CMV-seronegative.

The chain links TRBV5-5 to TRBJ2-7; TRBD2 matches 11 bases. The germline V gene has CDR1 SGHKS and CDR2 YYEKEE (reference sequence). This CDR3 region has 15 residues. Trimming at V came to 4 bases and at J to 2 bases, leaving 5 bases not matched to a gene. DNA of the CDR3: TGTGCCAGCAGCAGTCGGACTAGCGGGCCCTACGAGCAGTACTTC. Translating it yields CASSSRTSGPYEQYF.

This chain joins TRBV19 and TRBJ2-1, with 13 bases that match TRBD2. This CDR3 contains 16 residues. Germline V gene data show CDR1 as LNHDA and CDR2 as SQIVND (reference sequence). Losses at the gene ends were 4 bases for V and 2 bases for J; bases not matched to a gene: 2. The CDR3 sequence: CASSRTSGGAYNEQFF. The CDR3 nucleotides are TGTGCCAGTAGTAGGACTAGCGGGGGCGCCTACAATGAGCAGTTCTTC.

The CDR3 nucleotides are TGTGCCAGCAGTTACTCGTGGGACAGGGGGGGGTATGAGCAGTTCTTC. Its protein is CASSYSWDRGGYEQFF. The chain employs TRBV6-5 and TRBJ2-1; 11 bases are a match to TRBD1. Germline V gives CDR1 MNHEY, CDR2 SVGAGI. This CDR3 region has 16 residues. Unmatched junction bases numbered 6, after V lost 0 bases and J lost 8 bases.

The chain links TRBV19 to TRBJ2-1; 9 bases fit TRBD1. In germline, CDR1 is LNHDA, CDR2 SQIVND (reference sequence). Trimming took 3 bases from V and 0 from J; bases not matched to a gene: 12. This CDR3 spans 19 amino acids. CDR3 sequence (DNA): TGTGCCAGTAGTATCGCGAACAGGGGGCTCGTTTACTCCTACAATGAGCAGTTCTTC. The encoded protein is CASSIANRGLVYSYNEQFF.

The genes are TRBV7-8 and TRBJ2-3; tentatively, D is TRBD2 (5 bases). The germline V gene encodes CDR1 SGHVS and CDR2 FQNEAQ. The CDR3 is made up of 15 amino acids. Trimming cost V 1 base and J 5 bases, with 13 bases left between them. CDR3 region: CASSLGGNVGDTQYF. The CDR3 nucleotides read TGTGCCAGCAGCTTAGGAGGGAATGTTGGAGATACGCAGTATTTT.

The chain joins TRBV28 to TRBJ2-7; D is possibly TRBD2 (6 bases). Trimming pared 6 bases from V and 6 bases from J, leaving 18 bases between. The CDR3 extends over 14 amino acids. Germline V gene data show CDR1 as MDHEN and CDR2 as SYDVKM. CDR3: CASRPSRGGAEQYF. CDR3 DNA: TGTGCCAGCAGACCATCTAGGGGCGGGGCCGAGCAGTACTTC. The full variable domain, with the rest looked up from reference TRBV28 and TRBJ2-7, is DVKVTQSSRYLVKRTGEKVFLECVQDMDHENMFWYRQDPGLGLRLIYFSYDVKMKEKGDIPEGYSVSREKKERFSLILESASTNQTSMYLCASRPSRGGAEQYFGPGTRLTVT.

This chain joins TRBV7-3 and TRBJ2-3; tentatively, D is TRBD2 (7 bases). This CDR3 region has 15 residues. V lost 0 bases, J lost 1 base, and 8 bases lay in between. The germline gives CDR1 SGHTA, CDR2 FQGTGA. The CDR3 protein is CASSLTGGRTDTQYF. Written as DNA, the CDR3 is TGTGCCAGCAGCTTAACCGGGGGGCGCACAGATACGCAGTATTTT.

J is TRBJ1-2 and V is TRBV4-3; D possibly corresponds to TRBD1 (5 bases). The CDR3 is 17 residues long. Germline CDR1 and CDR2: LGHNA and YSLEER. The V end was cut by 0 bases, the J end by 6 bases, with 20 bases between. The CDR3 nucleotides are TGCGCCAGCAGCCAAGATTGGGAGGGGATCCCGTATAATGGCTACACCTTC. This codes for CASSQDWEGIPYNGYTF.

This chain connects TRBV7-2 to TRBJ1-1; TRBD1 matches at 10 bases. V shed 6 bases and J 5 bases; nucleotides not matched to a gene: 6. Germline assignment: CDR1 SGHTA and CDR2 FQGNSA. This CDR3 comprises 14 residues. CDR3 coding DNA: TGTGCCAGCAGGTTGGGACAGGGGAGAACTGAAGCTTTCTTT. The encoded protein is CASRLGQGRTEAFF. The complete variable domain, with remaining parts taken from reference TRBV7-2 and TRBJ1-1, reads GAGVSQSPSNKVTEKGKDVELRCDPISGHTALYWYRQSLGQGLEFLIYFQGNSAPDKSGLPSDRFSAERTGGSVSTLTIQRTQQEDSAVYLCASRLGQGRTEAFFGQGTRLTVV.

The chain couples TRBV4-1 to TRBJ2-1, with a tentative D call TRBD2 (5 bases). Germline values: CDR1 MGHRA, CDR2 YSYEKL. The CDR3 is made up of 13 amino acids. Between the trimmed V and J ends, which lost 3 bases and 8 bases, there was a span of 11 bases. CDR3 amino acids: CASSQLGGHEQFF. CDR3 bases: TGCGCCAGCAGCCAGCTCGGAGGCCATGAGCAGTTCTTC.

V gene TRBV7-6 combines with J gene TRBJ2-3, with a possible D match to TRBD1 (6 bases). The CDR3 contains 15 residues. The germline V gene encodes CDR1 SGHVS and CDR2 FNYEAQ. Trimming stripped 4 bases from V and 6 bases from J, with 17 bases between. The CDR3 is CASSCRQDPIDTQYF. The CDR3 DNA reads as TGTGCCAGCAGCTGCCGACAGGACCCGATCGATACGCAGTATTTT.

This chain uses TRBV2 with TRBJ2-2; TRBD1 matches 9 bases. The CDR3 is 15 residues long. Germline loops: CDR1 SNHLY, CDR2 FYNNEI. V lost 5 bases and J lost 7; bases outside the gene matches: 8. The CDR3 is CASSWDRAESGELFF. DNA for the CDR3: TGTGCCAGCAGTTGGGACAGGGCGGAAAGCGGGGAGCTGTTTTTT.

The chain is built from TRBV28 and TRBJ2-7; D might be TRBD2 (7 bases). This CDR3 has 15 residues. Trimming took 3 bases from V and 0 from J, leaving 12 bases between them. Looked up from germline, CDR1 is MDHEN and CDR2 is SYDVKM. The CDR3 DNA follows: TGTGCCAGCAGTTTTGGGGGCGGGAGCTCCTACGAGCAGTACTTC. It codes for CASSFGGGSSYEQYF.

The genes are TRBV28 and TRBJ1-5; 7 bases agree with TRBD1. This CDR3 contains 15 residues. J was trimmed by 0 bases and V by 5 bases; bases with no gene match: 4. Per the germline V gene, CDR1 is MDHEN and CDR2 is SYDVKM. CDR3 sequence: CASSVQGVSNQPQHF. The DNA for the CDR3 is TGTGCCAGCAGTGTCCAGGGGGTTAGCAATCAGCCCCAGCATTTT. The full variable domain, completed using reference TRBV28 and TRBJ1-5, is DVKVTQSSRYLVKRTGEKVFLECVQDMDHENMFWYRQDPGLGLRLIYFSYDVKMKEKGDIPEGYSVSREKKERFSLILESASTNQTSMYLCASSVQGVSNQPQHFGDGTRLSIL.

The chain has TRBV7-2 and TRBJ2-1, with D perhaps TRBD2 (5 bases). V shed 5 bases and J shed 4 bases, with 15 bases lying between them. This CDR3 region has 15 residues. CDR1 SGHTA and CDR2 FQGNSA come from the germline V gene. CDR3 in DNA: TGTGCCAGCAGCCCGAGCGCGGGCGGTTACAATGAGCAGTTCTTC. Encoded protein: CASSPSAGGYNEQFF.

The rearrangement uses TRBV28 and TRBJ1-1; D is perhaps TRBD1 (6 bases). CDR3 size: 14 residues. V was trimmed by 7 bases and J by 3 bases, leaving 15 bases between them. Germline values: CDR1 MDHEN, CDR2 SYDVKM. The CDR3 is CASILGGGYTEAFF. CDR3 coding DNA: TGTGCCAGCATCCTGGGGGGGGGCTACACTGAAGCTTTCTTT. The complete variable domain, with remaining parts taken from reference TRBV28 and TRBJ1-1, reads DVKVTQSSRYLVKRTGEKVFLECVQDMDHENMFWYRQDPGLGLRLIYFSYDVKMKEKGDIPEGYSVSREKKERFSLILESASTNQTSMYLCASILGGGYTEAFFGQGTRLTVV.

V usage is TRBV9 and J usage is TRBJ2-1, with D tentatively TRBD1 (6 bases). The germline CDR1 and CDR2 sequences are SGDLS and YYNGEE. Trimming removed 0 bases from V and 2 bases from J, with 9 bases in between. The CDR3 spans 15 residues. This chain's CDR3 is CASSVEWGPYNEQFF. The CDR3 DNA sequence: TGTGCCAGCAGCGTAGAATGGGGGCCCTACAATGAGCAGTTCTTC.

This clone was counted a single time. The gene calls are TRBV6-5 and TRBJ2-1; 8 nucleotides match TRBD1. There are 14 residues in the CDR3. With V trimmed by 6 bases and J by 7 bases, 8 bases remained unmatched. The germline CDR1 and CDR2 sequences are MNHEY and SVGAGI. The CDR3: CASRVGQGANEQFF. The CDR3 DNA is TGTGCCAGCAGAGTAGGGCAGGGGGCGAATGAGCAGTTCTTC.

In its sample, this clone was seen once. The genes are TRBV27 and TRBJ1-5, with 9 bases matching TRBD1. This CDR3 has 14 amino acids. Germline V CDR1 and CDR2: MNHEY, SMNVEV (reference sequence). V gave up 5 bases and J gave up 9 bases; unmatched junction bases: 8. The CDR3 DNA is TGTGCCAGCAGTGAACAGGGGGCCGTGCTGCCCCAGCATTTT. Its translation: CASSEQGAVLPQHF.

The chain joins TRBV19 to TRBJ1-4; possible D gene TRBD1, 5 bases. CDR3 length: 15 residues. The V and J ends lost 5 bases and 8 bases respectively, with 18 bases between them. Germline V gene sequence: CDR1 LNHDA, CDR2 SQIVND (reference sequence). CDR3 in amino acids: CASSESGTGGEKLFF. The CDR3 region has the DNA TGTGCCAGTAGTGAATCCGGGACCGGGGGGGAAAAACTGTTTTTT.

This clone was recorded once. The chain carries TRBV4-3 and TRBJ2-7; D might be TRBD1 (7 bases). Germline assignment: CDR1 LGHNA and CDR2 YSLEER. Trimming stripped 3 bases from V and 7 bases from J, with 16 bases between. The CDR3 has 14 amino acids. The CDR3 is CASSHGKGAGEQYF. In DNA form, the CDR3 reads TGCGCCAGCAGCCACGGGAAGGGGGCGGGAGAGCAGTACTTC.

This chain connects TRBV27 to TRBJ2-1; 8 positions match TRBD2. The CDR3 is 13 residues long. Germline trimming cut 2 bases from V and 9 bases from J; bases unmatched to any gene: 3. Germline CDR1 and CDR2: MNHEY and SMNVEV (reference sequence). CDR3 DNA sequence: TGTGCCAGCAGTTTAGGCGGGGGGTCTGAGCAGTTCTTC. Translated: CASSLGGGSEQFF.

This clone is a singleton in its sample. One end of the junction is discordant with germline, which a read error may explain. The rearrangement uses TRBV5-4 and TRBJ1-4, with a possible D match to TRBD1 (6 bases). The CDR3 runs 16 residues. From germline, CDR1 is SGHNT and CDR2 YYREEE (reference sequence). CDR3 protein: CAGSSRQEGANEKLFF. CDR3 nucleotides: TGTGCCGGCAGCTCTCGACAAGAGGGGGCTAATGAAAAACTGTTTTTT.

This clone occurred a few times. CDR3 protein: CASSMTPAGDQPQHF. The DNA for the CDR3 is TGTGCCAGCAGTATGACACCCGCAGGGGATCAGCCCCAGCATTTT. V gene TRBV2 combines with J gene TRBJ1-5; possibly TRBD1 for D (6 bases). The length of the CDR3 is 15 residues. The ends were cut back, 5 bases at V and 5 bases at J, with 16 bases in the middle. Germline lookup yields CDR1 SNHLY and CDR2 FYNNEI. Based on the CDR3 plus reference TRBV2 and TRBJ1-5, the full variable domain is EPEVTQTPSHQVTQMGQEVILRCVPISNHLYFYWYRQILGQKVEFLVSFYNNEISEKSEIFDDQFSVERPDGSNFTLKIRSTKLEDSAMYFCASSMTPAGDQPQHFGDGTRLSIL.

About this clone itself: The sample holds other DNA sequences that translate to the same CDR3. The chain links TRBV15 to TRBJ1-2, with unresolved D. The CDR3 contains 14 residues. Germline V gene sequence: CDR1 LNHNV, CDR2 YYDKDF (reference sequence). The V end lost 1 base, the J end lost 0 bases, and 6 bases lay between the germline ends. The CDR3 sequence is CATSRGTTNYGYTF. CDR3 nucleotides: TGTGCCACCAGCAGAGGAACTACTAACTATGGCTACACCTTC.

This clone occurred a few times. The J gene is TRBJ1-2, the V gene TRBV27; 8 bases map to TRBD1. This CDR3 comprises 14 residues. Trimming at V came to 5 bases and at J to 0 bases, leaving 2 bases not matched to a gene. The germline CDR1 and CDR2 sequences are MNHEY and SMNVEV (reference sequence). The DNA of the CDR3 is TGTGCCAGCAGTCAGGACAGGGCTAACTATGGCTACACCTTC. Its protein is CASSQDRANYGYTF.

With regard to this clone: Sequence at one end of the junction differs from germline and may be a read error. Other DNA sequences of this sample code for an identical CDR3. The V and J genes are TRBV6-5 and TRBJ2-7; 9 bases are a match to TRBD1. CDR3 length: 13 amino acids. CDR1 is MNHEY and CDR2 is SVGAGI in the germline V gene. CDR3 protein: CASRGTGPDEQYF. Here the CDR3 DNA reads TGCGCCAGCAGAGGGACAGGGCCAGACGAGCAGTACTTC.

This chain links TRBV5-1 with TRBJ2-7; 13 nucleotides line up with TRBD2. Germline V lookup: CDR1 SGHRS, CDR2 YFSETQ. The CDR3 is 14 amino acids. J lost 6 bases, V lost 1 base, and 1 base had no gene match. The CDR3 nucleotides are TGCGCCAGCAGCTTGACTAGCGGGGGGGGCGAGCAGTACTTC. Protein product: CASSLTSGGGEQYF.

This clone was recorded once. V gene TRBV5-1 combines with J gene TRBJ2-5, with no clear D. The V gene's germline CDR1 is SGHRS and CDR2 YFSETQ. Trimming removed 6 bases at V and 2 bases at J, with 8 bases between. The CDR3 consists of 12 residues. In DNA, the CDR3 is TGCGCCAGCACCGTAACACAAGAGACCCAGTACTTC. Its protein product is CASTVTQETQYF.

The rearrangement uses TRBV4-2 and TRBJ1-5; 9 nucleotides match TRBD1. V gave up 4 bases and J gave up 7 bases; unmatched junction bases: 14. The CDR3 totals 17 residues. The germline V gene encodes CDR1 LGHNA and CDR2 YNFKEQ. The CDR3 DNA follows: TGTGCCAGCAGCCGCCAAGAGGGACAGGGAATGGAACAGCCCCAGCATTTT. Encoded protein: CASSRQEGQGMEQPQHF.